The clone carrying this T cell receptor (beta chain) occurred many times. The sample is drawn from a study of Graves' ophthalmopathy and Graves' hyperthyroidism. Germline assignment: CDR1 DFQATT and CDR2 SNEGSKA (reference sequence). This CDR3 has 15 amino acids. Trimming shortened V by 3 bases and J by 5 bases, and 19 bases separated the two germline ends. TCR beta CDR3 regions were amplified from RNA transcripts. Investigators did first-round RT-PCR with HTBI primers, then second-round multiplex PCR. One entry per CDR3 protein, called by TCRdb with MiXCR from the multiplex PCR reads. Among approximately 460,000 distinct CDR3 sequences listed, approximately 15% were seen once.

The chain joins TRBV20-1 to TRBJ2-5, with D unresolved. The sequencing input was blood. The clonotype was recovered from a woman in her 30s with Graves' ophthalmopathy. The CDR3 DNA sequence: TGCAGTGCTAGTCACCCCCTCGGGTTTACCGAGACCCAGTACTTC. Protein sequence: CSASHPLGFTETQYF.